These 7 T cell receptor beta chains were all obtained from the same sample, sequenced in a study of T cell responses to AZD1222 COVID-19 vaccine. The data were produced by immunoSEQ multiplex PCR, yet TCRdb's version contains in-frame clones alone and is incomplete. The sample lists roughly 140,000 clones, 70% to 90% seen once, with about 3.4% in the top ten. This specimen was peripheral blood, taken 28 days after the second AZD1222 dose. All receptors come from an adult who received the AZD1222 COVID-19 vaccine.

This clone came up once. This chain connects TRBV5-1 to TRBJ1-2, with 7 positions matching TRBD1. This CDR3 is 16 amino acids long. V shed 2 bases and J 4 bases; nucleotides not matched to a gene: 11. CDR1 is SGHRS, CDR2 YFSETQ, per germline. The CDR3 loop is CASSFFQGGEGYGYTF. In DNA, the CDR3 is TGCGCCAGCAGCTTTTTCCAGGGGGGAGAAGGCTATGGCTACACCTTC.

The chain carries TRBV4-1 and TRBJ1-5, with D possibly TRBD1 on 5 matching bases. V lost 1 base and J lost 4, with 8 bases in between. The CDR3 totals 14 residues. The germline CDR1 and CDR2 sequences are MGHRA and YSYEKL. DNA for the CDR3: TGCGCCAGCAGCCAAGCCGCAGGGAATCAGCCCCAGCATTTT. Its translation: CASSQAAGNQPQHF.

The rearrangement joins TRBV5-1 to TRBJ2-5, with 7 bases lining up with TRBD1. Germline loops: CDR1 SGHRS, CDR2 YFSETQ. Unmatched junction bases numbered 5, after V lost 4 bases and J lost 2 bases. CDR3 length equals 14 residues. DNA of the CDR3: TGCGCCAGCAGCGGAGACAGGGTACAAGAGACCCAGTACTTC. It specifies CASSGDRVQETQYF.

V is TRBV5-4 and J is TRBJ2-4, with D maybe TRBD1 (5 bases). Trimming left V 4 bases short and J 7 bases short, with 15 bases between. There are 14 residues in the CDR3. Germline values: CDR1 SGHNT, CDR2 YYREEE (reference sequence). The CDR3 spells CASSPQGIGNIQYF. DNA for the CDR3: TGTGCCAGCAGCCCCCAGGGTATCGGGAACATTCAGTACTTC.

The V call is TRBV5-1, the J call TRBJ2-6; maybe TRBD1 (5 bases). CDR1 and CDR2 (germline): SGHRS, YFSETQ. This CDR3 spans 17 amino acids. V shed 0 bases and J shed 0 bases, with 10 bases lying between them. In DNA form, the CDR3 reads TGCGCCAGCAGCTTGGTGGGGCCTGGCTCTGGGGCCAACGTCCTGACTTTC. This sequence encodes CASSLVGPGSGANVLTF.

The chain combines TRBV14 with TRBJ1-1; D remains unclear. Looked up from germline, CDR1 is SGHDN and CDR2 is FVKESK. Trimming shortened V by 4 bases and J by 11 bases, and 17 bases separated the two germline ends. This CDR3 has 13 residues. The CDR3 bases are TGTGCCAGCAGCCCCGATATCGGCCTCAGGGCTTTCTTT. Protein: CASSPDIGLRAFF.

The rearrangement uses TRBV19 and TRBJ1-2; a weak D match, TRBD1 (6 bases). V was shortened by 5 bases and J by 8 bases, with 21 bases between the two germline ends. The CDR3 is 15 amino acids. Germline values: CDR1 LNHDA, CDR2 SQIVND (reference sequence). CDR3 amino acids: CASSAEQGGIGGYTF. The CDR3 nucleotides read TGTGCCAGTAGTGCTGAACAGGGAGGGATTGGCGGCTACACCTTC. Full variable domain (outside the CDR3, taken from reference TRBV19 and TRBJ1-2): DGGITQSPKYLFRKEGQNVTLSCEQNLNHDAMYWYRQDPGQGLRLIYYSQIVNDFQKGDIAEGYSVSREKKESFPLTVTSAQKNPTAFYLCASSAEQGGIGGYTFGSGTRLTVV.